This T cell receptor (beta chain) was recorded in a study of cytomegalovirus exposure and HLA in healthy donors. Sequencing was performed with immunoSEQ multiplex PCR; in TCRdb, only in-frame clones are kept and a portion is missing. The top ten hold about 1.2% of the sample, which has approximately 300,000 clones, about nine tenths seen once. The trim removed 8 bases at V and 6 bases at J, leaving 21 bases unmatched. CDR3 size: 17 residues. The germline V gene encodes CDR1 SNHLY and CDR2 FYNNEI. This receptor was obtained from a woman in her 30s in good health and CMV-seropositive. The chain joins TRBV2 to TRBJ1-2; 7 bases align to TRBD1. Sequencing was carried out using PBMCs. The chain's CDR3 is CASWLMPTGKKTNGYTF. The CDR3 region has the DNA TGTGCCAGCTGGTTAATGCCGACAGGGAAGAAAACTAATGGCTACACCTTC.